This T cell receptor beta chain came from a study of blood T cell repertoires in COVID-19 (dated by TCRdb to the early 2020s). Context from the whole study: Collaborator samples came from the United States, Italy and Spain and covered acute and convalescent phases of COVID-19. Sample metadata almost always included a de-identified subject ID, COVID-19 status, age in years and sex. Subjects who had been exposed to COVID-19, were actively infected with it, or had recovered from it provided the deeply sampled blood TCRbeta repertoires that made up the dataset. The samples were drawn from the first 160 participants of the ongoing ImmuneRACE study and from 1,254 subjects provided by 6 global collaborators. Where available, HLA class I and class II types were taken from metadata supplied by the sample provider and were not determined by assay-based typing. A freely available public database, intended as a resource for researchers studying the immune response to SARS-CoV-2, is where the repertoires were released. The material from the prospective study consisted of cDNA or gDNA derived from T cells, B-cell-depleted T cells, or PBMCs. The full study reports these points: The amount of clinical and demographic metadata varied by source and participant and was provided uncurated.

This clone came up once. Its antigen remains unidentified. Per-base quality was not reported, and no clone a single base away is much larger than it. Collaborating institutions collected whole blood in K2EDTA tubes following their own protocols. Collaborator samples were shipped for TCRbeta analysis as frozen whole blood, isolated PBMCs, or DNA extracted from either sample type. V is reduced by 0 bases and J by 7 bases, leaving a spacing of 21 bases between them. CDR1 and CDR2 are drawn from the germline V gene: MGHRA, YSYEKL. Inclusive of the bounding cysteine and phenylalanine, the CDR3 is 17 residues long. Just the 51-base CDR3 DNA is kept, in frame starting at base 1. TCRbeta CDR3 regions were amplified from genomic DNA using the immunoSEQ Assay, a bias-controlled multiplex PCR. The source study handled its data this way. Within the assay, amplification of reference gene primers was used to estimate how many nucleated cells each sample contained. Sequence reads were collapsed and filtered to measure the absolute abundance of every unique TCRbeta CDR3 rearrangement. Productive Simpson clonality was computed per sample as the square root of Simpson's diversity index over productive rearrangements. Held by TCRdb, this immuneACCESS table contains in-frame sequences only and omits some clones. Under half of the omission traces to an unresolved V gene where checked; the cause of the rest is unknown. Clone size and V and J calls were adopted from that table, with D and trimming inferred from the DNA. In all, the sample holds about 140,000 clones, and approximately 88% of those were seen once. The top ten constitute about 28% of the sample.

This receptor was identified in a human donor in a cohort sampled during active COVID-19. The chain couples TRBV4-1 to TRBJ1-2, with TRBD1 perhaps the D gene, on 5 matching bases. The sample taken for sequencing was peripheral blood. DNA sequence: TGCGCCAGCAGCCAAGAGAAGAGGACAACTAACGGGTTTGGCTACACCTTC. This codes for CASSQEKRTTNGFGYTF.